What follows are 2 T cell receptor beta chains derived from one specimen sequenced in a study of OX40 agonist ivuxolimab in advanced cancers. The assay was immunoSEQ multiplex PCR, and TCRdb's table has in-frame clones only and misses some. The table lists tens of thousands of clones, 75% to 90% of them singletons. The sample consisted of CD4+ or CD8+ T cells sorted from blood, taken in a trial of the OX40 agonist ivuxolimab. These receptors were collected from an adult with an advanced solid tumor such as melanoma, head and neck, liver or kidney cancer.

This chain links TRBV5-1 with TRBJ2-1; possible D gene TRBD1, 6 bases. The CDR3 totals 14 residues. The germline V gene encodes CDR1 SGHRS and CDR2 YFSETQ. Trimming took off 5 bases at V and 3 bases at J, with 12 bases between the two ends. The CDR3 DNA sequence: TGCGCCAGCAGTCCGGGACAAAGCTACAATGAGCAGTTCTTC. Amino acids: CASSPGQSYNEQFF.

The chain is built from TRBV5-6 and TRBJ1-4; 7 bases are a match to TRBD1. Germline V gene lookup returns CDR1 SGHDT and CDR2 YYEEEE. V lost 2 bases, J lost 7 bases, and 5 bases stayed unmatched. CDR3 length: 14 amino acids. The CDR3, as DNA: TGTGCCAGCAGCTTCGGCCAGGGGGGTGAAAAACTGTTTTTT. It codes for CASSFGQGGEKLFF. Full variable domain (remainder filled in from reference TRBV5-6 and TRBJ1-4): DAGVTQSPTHLIKTRGQQVTLRCSPKSGHDTVSWYQQALGQGPQFIFQYYEEEERQRGNFPDRFSGHQFPNYSSELNVNALLLGDSALYLCASSFGQGGEKLFFGSGTQLSVL.